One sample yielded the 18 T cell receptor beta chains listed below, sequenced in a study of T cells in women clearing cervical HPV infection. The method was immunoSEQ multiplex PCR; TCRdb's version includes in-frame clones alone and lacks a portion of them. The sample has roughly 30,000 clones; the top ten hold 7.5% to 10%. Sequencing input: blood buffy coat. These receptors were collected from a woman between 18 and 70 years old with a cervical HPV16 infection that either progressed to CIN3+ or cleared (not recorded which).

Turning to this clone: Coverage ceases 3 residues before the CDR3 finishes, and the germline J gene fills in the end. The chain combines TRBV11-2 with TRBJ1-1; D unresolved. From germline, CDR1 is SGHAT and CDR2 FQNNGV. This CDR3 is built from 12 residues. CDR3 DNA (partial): TGTGCCAGCAGCAAACAAAACCAAGAA. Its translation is CASSKQNQE. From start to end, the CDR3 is CASSKQNQEAFF.

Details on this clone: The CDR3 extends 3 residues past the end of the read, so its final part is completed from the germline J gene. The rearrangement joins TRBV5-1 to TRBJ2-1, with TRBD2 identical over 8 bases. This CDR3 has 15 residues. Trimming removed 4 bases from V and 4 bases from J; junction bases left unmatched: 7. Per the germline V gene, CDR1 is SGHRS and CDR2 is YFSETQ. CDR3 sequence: CASSPGLGNYNEQFF. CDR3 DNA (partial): TGCGCCAGCAGCCCGGGACTAGGGAATTACAATGAG.

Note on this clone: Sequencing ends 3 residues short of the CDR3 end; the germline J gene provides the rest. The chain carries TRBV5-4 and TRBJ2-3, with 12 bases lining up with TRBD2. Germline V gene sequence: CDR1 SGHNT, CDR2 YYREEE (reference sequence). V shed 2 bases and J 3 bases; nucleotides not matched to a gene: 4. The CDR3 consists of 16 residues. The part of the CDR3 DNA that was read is TGTGCCAGCAGCTTCAGACTAGCGGGAGCGACAGATACG. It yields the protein CASSFRLAGATDT. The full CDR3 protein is CASSFRLAGATDTQYF.

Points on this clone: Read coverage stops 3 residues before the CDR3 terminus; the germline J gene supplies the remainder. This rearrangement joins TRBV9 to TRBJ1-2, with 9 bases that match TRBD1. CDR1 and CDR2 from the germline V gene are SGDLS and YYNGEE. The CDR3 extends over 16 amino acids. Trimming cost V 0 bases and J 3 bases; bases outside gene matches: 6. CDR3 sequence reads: CASSVDEQGAHYGYTF. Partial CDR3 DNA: TGTGCCAGCAGCGTAGACGAACAGGGGGCTCACTATGGC.

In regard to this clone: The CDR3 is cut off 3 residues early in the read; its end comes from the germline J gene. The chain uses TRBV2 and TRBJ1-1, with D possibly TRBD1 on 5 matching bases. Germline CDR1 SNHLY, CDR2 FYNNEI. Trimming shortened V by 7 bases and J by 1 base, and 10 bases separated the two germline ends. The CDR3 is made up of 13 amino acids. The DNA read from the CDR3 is TGTGCCAGCAATCCTCAGGGGAACACTGAA. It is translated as CASNPQGNTE. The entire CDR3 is CASNPQGNTEAFF. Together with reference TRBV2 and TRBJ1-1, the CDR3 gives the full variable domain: EPEVTQTPSHQVTQMGQEVILRCVPISNHLYFYWYRQILGQKVEFLVSFYNNEISEKSEIFDDQFSVERPDGSNFTLKIRSTKLEDSAMYFCASNPQGNTEAFFGQGTRLTVV.

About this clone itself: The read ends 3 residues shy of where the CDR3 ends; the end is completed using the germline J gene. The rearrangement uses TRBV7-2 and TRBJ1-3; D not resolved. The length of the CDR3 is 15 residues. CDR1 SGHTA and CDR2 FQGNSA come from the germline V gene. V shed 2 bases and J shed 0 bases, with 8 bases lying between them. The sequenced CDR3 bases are TGTGCCAGCAGCTTAATGACTGGCTCTGGAAACACC. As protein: CASSLMTGSGNT. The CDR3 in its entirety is CASSLMTGSGNTIYF.

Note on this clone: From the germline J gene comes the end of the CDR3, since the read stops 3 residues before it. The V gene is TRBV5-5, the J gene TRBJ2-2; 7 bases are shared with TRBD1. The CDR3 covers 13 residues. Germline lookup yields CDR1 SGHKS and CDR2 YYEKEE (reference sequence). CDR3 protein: CASSWTGTEKLFF. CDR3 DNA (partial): TGTGCCAGCAGCTGGACAGGTACTGAAAAG. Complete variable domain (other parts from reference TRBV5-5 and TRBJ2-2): DAGVTQSPTHLIKTRGQQVTLRCSPISGHKSVSWYQQVLGQGPQFIFQYYEKEERGRGNFPDRFSARQFPNYSSELNVNALLLGDSALYLCASSWTGTEKLFFGEGSRLTVL.

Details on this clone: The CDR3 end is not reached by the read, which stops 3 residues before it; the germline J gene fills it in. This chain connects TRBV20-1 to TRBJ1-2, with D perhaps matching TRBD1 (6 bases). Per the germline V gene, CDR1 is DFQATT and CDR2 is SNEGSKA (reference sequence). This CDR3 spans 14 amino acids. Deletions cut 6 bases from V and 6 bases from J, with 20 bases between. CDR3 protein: CSANLVSGVNGYTF. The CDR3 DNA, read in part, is TGCAGTGCCAACCTCGTATCAGGGGTTAATGGC.

The part of the CDR3 DNA that was read is TGTGCCAGTAGTGTTAGCGGGGGGGGTGAG. It yields the protein CASSVSGGGE. From start to end, the CDR3 is CASSVSGGGEQFF. This sequence joins TRBV19 and TRBJ2-1; 11 bases align to TRBD2. The read ends 3 residues early relative to the CDR3; the germline J gene fills the gap. V was pared by 5 bases and J by 9 bases, with 3 bases of the junction left unmatched. The CDR3 runs to 13 residues. The germline V gene encodes CDR1 LNHDA and CDR2 SQIVND (reference sequence).

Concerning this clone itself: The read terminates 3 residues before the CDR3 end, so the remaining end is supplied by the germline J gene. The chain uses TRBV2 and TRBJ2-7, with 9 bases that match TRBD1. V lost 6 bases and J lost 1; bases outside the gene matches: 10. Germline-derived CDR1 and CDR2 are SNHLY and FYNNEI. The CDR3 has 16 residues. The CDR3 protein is CASREIPGQGSYEQYF. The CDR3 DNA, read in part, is TGTGCCAGCAGAGAGATACCGGGACAGGGTTCCTACGAG.

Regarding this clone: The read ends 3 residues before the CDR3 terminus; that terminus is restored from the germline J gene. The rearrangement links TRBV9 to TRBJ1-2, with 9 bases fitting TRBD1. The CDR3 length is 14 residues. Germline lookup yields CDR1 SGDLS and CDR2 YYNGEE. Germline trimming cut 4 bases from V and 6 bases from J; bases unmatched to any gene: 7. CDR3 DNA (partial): TGTGCCAGCAGCCTACAGGGGGCCGTGGATGGC. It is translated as CASSLQGAVDG. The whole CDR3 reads CASSLQGAVDGYTF.

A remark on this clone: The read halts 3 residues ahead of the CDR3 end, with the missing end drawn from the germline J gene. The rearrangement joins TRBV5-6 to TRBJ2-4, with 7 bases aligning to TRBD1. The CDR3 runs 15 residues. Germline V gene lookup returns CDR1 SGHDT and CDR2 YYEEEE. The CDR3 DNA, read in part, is TGTGCCAGCAGCAGATGGGACAGCATCTTCTATGGT. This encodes CASSRWDSIFYG. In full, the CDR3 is CASSRWDSIFYGQYF.

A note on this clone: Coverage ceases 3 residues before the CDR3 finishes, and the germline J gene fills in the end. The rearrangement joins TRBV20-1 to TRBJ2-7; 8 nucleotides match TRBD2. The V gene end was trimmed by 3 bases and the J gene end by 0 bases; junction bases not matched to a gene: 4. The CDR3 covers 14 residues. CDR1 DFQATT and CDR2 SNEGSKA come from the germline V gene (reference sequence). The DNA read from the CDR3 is TGCAGTGCTAGCGTAGCGGGACTCTCCTACGAG. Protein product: CSASVAGLSYE. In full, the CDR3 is CSASVAGLSYEQYF.

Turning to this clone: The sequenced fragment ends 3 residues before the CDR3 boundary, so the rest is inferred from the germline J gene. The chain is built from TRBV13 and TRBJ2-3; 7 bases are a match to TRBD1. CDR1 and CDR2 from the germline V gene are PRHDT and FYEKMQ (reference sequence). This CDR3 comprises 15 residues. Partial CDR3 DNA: TGTGCCAGCAGCTTAGCACAGGGGCTTAGGGAGACG. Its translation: CASSLAQGLRET. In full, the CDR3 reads CASSLAQGLRETQYF.

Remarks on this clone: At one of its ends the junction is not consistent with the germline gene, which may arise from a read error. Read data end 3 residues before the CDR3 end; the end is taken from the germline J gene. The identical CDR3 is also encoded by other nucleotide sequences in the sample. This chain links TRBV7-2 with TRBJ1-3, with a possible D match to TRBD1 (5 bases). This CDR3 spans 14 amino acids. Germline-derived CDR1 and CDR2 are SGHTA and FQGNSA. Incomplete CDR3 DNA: TGTGCCAGCAGCTCACAGGTCTCTGGAAACACT. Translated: CASSSQVSGNT. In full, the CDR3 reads CASSSQVSGNTIYF.

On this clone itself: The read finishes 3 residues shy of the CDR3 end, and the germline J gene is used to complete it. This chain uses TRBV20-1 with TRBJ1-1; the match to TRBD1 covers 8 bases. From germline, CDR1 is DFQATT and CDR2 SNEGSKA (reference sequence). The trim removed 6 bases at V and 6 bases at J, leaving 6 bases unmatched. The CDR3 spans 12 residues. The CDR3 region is CSAAQGAAEAFF. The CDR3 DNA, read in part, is TGCAGTGCAGCTCAGGGGGCGGCTGAA.

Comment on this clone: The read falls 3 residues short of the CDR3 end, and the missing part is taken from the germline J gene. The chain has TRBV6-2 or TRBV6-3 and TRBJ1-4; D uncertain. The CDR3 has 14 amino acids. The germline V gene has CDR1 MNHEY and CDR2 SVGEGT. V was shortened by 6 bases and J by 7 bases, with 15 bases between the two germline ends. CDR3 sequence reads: CASSHRGLGEKLFF. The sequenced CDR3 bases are TGTGCCAGCAGCCACCGGGGATTGGGTGAAAAA.

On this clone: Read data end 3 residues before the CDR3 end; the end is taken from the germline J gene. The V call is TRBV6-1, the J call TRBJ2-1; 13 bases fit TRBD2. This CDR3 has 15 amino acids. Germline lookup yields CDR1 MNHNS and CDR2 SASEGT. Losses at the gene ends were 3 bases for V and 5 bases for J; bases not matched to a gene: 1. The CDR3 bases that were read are TGTGCCAGCAGTGATGGACTAGCGGGGGACAATGAG. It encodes CASSDGLAGDNE. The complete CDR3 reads CASSDGLAGDNEQFF.